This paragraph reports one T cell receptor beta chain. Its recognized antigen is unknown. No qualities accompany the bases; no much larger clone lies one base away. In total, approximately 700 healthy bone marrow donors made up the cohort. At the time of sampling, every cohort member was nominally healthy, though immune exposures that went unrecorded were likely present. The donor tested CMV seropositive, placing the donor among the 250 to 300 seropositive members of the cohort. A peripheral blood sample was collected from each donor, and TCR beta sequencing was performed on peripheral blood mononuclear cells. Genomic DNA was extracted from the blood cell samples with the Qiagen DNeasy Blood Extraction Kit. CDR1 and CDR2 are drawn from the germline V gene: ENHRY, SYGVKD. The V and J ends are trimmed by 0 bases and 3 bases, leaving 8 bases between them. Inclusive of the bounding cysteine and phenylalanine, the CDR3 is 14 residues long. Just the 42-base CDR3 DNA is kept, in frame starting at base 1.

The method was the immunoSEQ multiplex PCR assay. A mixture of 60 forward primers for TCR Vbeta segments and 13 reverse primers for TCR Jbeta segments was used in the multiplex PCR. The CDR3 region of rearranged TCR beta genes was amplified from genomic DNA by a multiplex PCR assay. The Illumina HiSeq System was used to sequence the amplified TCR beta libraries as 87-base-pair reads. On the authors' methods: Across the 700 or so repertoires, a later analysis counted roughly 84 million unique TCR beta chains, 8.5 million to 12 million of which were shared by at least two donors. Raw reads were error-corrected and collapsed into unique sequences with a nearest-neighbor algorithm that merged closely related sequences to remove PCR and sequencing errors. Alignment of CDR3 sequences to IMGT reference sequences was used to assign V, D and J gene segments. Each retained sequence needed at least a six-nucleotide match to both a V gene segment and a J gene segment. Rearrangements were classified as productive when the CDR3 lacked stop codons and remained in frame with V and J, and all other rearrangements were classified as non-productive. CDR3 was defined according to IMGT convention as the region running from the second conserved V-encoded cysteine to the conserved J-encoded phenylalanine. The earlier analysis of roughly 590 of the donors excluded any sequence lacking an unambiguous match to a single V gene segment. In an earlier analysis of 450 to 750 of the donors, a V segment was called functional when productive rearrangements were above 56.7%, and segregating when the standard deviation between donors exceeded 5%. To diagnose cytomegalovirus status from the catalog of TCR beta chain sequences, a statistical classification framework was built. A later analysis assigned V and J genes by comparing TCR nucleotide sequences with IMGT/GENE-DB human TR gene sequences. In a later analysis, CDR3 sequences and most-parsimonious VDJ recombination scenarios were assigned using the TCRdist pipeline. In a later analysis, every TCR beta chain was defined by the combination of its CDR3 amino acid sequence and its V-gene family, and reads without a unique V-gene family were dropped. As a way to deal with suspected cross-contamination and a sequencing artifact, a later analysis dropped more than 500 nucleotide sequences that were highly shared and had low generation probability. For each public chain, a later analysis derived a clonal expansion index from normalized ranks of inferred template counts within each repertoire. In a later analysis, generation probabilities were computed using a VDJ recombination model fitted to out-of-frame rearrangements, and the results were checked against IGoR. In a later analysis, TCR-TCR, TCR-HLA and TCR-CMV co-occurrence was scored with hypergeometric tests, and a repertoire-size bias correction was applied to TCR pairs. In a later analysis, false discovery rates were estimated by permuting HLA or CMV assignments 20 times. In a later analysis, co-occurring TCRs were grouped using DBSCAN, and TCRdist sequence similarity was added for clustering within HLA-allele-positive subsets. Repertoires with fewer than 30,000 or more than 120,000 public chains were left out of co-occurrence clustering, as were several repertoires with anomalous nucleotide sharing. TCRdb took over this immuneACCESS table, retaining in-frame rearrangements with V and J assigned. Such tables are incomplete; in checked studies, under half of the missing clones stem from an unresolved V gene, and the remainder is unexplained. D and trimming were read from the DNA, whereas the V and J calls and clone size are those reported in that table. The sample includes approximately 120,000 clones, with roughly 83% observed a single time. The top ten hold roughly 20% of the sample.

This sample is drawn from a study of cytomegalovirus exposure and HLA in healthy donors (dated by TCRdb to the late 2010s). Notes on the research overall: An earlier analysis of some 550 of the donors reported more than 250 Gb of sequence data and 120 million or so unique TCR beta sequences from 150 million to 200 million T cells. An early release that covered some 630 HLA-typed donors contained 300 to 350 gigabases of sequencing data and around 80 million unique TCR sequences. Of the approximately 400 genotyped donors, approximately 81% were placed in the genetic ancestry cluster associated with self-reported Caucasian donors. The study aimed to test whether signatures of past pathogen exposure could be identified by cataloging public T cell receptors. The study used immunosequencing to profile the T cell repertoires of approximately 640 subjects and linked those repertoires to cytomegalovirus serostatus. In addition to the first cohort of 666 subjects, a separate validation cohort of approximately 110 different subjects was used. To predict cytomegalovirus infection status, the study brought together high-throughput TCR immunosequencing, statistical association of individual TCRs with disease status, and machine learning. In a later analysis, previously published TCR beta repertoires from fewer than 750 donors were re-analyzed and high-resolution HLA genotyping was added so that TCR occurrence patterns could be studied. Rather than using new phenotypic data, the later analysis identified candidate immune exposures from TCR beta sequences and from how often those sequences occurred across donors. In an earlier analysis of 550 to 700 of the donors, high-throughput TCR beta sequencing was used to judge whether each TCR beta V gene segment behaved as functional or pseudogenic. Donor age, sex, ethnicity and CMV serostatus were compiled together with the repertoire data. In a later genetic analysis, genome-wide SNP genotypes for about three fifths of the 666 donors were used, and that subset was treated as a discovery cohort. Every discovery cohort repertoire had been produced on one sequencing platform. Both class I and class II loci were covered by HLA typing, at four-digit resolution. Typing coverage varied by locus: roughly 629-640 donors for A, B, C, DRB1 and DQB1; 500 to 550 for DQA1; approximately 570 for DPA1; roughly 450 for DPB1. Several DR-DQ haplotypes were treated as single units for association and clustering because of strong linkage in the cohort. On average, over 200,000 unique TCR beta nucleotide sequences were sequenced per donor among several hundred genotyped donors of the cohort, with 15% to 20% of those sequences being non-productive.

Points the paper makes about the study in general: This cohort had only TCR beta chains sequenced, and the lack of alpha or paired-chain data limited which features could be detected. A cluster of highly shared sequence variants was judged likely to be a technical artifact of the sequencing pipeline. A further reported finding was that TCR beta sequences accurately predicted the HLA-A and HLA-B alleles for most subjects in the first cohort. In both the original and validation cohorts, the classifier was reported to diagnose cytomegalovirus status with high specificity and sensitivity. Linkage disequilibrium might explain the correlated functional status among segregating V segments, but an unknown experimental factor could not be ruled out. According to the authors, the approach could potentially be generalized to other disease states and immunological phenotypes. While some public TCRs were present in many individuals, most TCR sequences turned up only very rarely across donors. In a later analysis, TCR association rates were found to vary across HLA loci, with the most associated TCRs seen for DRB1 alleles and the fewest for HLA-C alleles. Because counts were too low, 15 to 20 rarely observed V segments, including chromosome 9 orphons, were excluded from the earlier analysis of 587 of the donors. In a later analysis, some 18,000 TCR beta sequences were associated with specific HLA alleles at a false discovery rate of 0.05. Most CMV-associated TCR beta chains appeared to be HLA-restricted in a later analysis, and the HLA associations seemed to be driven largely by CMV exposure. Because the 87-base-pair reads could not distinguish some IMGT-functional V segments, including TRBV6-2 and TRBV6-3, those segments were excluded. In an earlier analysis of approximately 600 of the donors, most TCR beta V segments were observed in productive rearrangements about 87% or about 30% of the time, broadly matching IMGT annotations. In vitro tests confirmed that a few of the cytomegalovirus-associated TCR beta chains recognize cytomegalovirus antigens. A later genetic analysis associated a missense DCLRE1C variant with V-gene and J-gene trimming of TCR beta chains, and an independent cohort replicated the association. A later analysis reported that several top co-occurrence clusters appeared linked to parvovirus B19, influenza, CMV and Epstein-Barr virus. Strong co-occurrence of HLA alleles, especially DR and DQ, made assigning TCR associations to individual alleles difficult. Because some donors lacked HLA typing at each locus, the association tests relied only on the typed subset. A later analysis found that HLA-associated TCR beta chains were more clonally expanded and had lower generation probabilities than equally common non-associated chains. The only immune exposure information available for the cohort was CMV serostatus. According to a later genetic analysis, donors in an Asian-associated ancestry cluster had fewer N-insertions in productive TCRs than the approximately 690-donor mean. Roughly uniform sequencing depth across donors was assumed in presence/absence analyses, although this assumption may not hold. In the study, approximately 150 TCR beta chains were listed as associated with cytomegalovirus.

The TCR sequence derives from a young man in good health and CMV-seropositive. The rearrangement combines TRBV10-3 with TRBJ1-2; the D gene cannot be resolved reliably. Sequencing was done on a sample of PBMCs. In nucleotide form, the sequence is TGTGCCATCAGTGAGTCGGGAGATTACTATGGCTACACCTTC. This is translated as CAISESGDYYGYTF.